This T cell receptor (beta chain) was identified during a study of beta chain features in type 1 diabetes. Overall study results and limits: The question left open here concerned HLA type influencing TCRB rearrangement. Type 1 diabetes patients had TCRB CDR3s that were shorter (moderately but significantly so) in all four CD4+ subsets.

J lost 5 bases, V lost 2 bases, and 5 bases had no gene match. Per the germline V gene, CDR1 is SGHTA and CDR2 is FQGNSA. The CDR3 consists of 16 residues. The table lists this clone with a few counts. The antigen is undetermined. Sorting produced populations that all topped 95% purity. Every isolated RNA sample was fully reverse transcribed, so sequencing captured expressed TCRB transcripts. Measured with immunoSEQ multiplex PCR; TCRdb has only the in-frame clones, and not every one. The table has 150,000 to 190,000 clones, 10% to 13% seen once. This TCR was sampled from a man aged 30 to 39 with type 1 diabetes. Sequenced: central memory CD4+ T cells from blood. The chain couples TRBV7-2 to TRBJ2-7; 14 nucleotides agree with TRBD2. CDR3 loop: CASSLLGLAGVDEQYF. The CDR3, as DNA: TGTGCCAGCAGCTTACTGGGACTAGCGGGGGTGGACGAGCAGTACTTC. The whole variable domain, filled in from reference TRBV7-2 and TRBJ2-7, reads GAGVSQSPSNKVTEKGKDVELRCDPISGHTALYWYRQSLGQGLEFLIYFQGNSAPDKSGLPSDRFSAERTGGSVSTLTIQRTQQEDSAVYLCASSLLGLAGVDEQYFGPGTRLTVT.